This passage covers 29 T cell receptor beta chains from one sample sequenced in a study of blood T cell repertoires in COVID-19. Here immunoSEQ multiplex PCR was the method, and the copy in TCRdb shows in-frame clones only, minus some. Of 110,000 to 150,000 clones in the sample, approximately 80% were seen once. Input material: peripheral blood. Every receptor here comes from a human donor in a cohort sampled during active COVID-19.

This clone was seen a single time. This sample also contains other DNA sequences that code for the same CDR3. V usage is TRBV12-3 or TRBV12-4 and J usage is TRBJ1-2; D may be TRBD1 (5 bases). The germline V and J ends were trimmed by 2 bases and 1 base, with 5 bases remaining between them. The CDR3 covers 13 residues. The CDR3 DNA is TGTGCCAGCAGTTTACAGGGTAACTATGGCTACACCTTC. Protein product: CASSLQGNYGYTF.

CDR3 amino acids: CACTTGNNQPQHF. The CDR3 nucleotides are TGTGCCTGTACCACAGGAAACAATCAGCCCCAGCATTTT. The chain recombines TRBV30 with TRBJ1-5; maybe TRBD1 (5 bases). There are 13 residues in the CDR3. The germline V and J ends were trimmed by 6 bases and 3 bases, with 12 bases remaining between them. The germline CDR1 and CDR2 sequences are GTSNPN and SVGIG (reference sequence). The whole variable domain, filled in from reference TRBV30 and TRBJ1-5, reads SQTIHQWPATLVQPVGSPLSLECTVEGTSNPNLYWYRQAAGRGLQLLFYSVGIGQISSEVPQNLSASRPQDRQFILSSKKLLLSDSGFYLCACTTGNNQPQHFGDGTRLSIL.

This rearrangement joins TRBV3-1 (or the pseudogene TRBV3-2) to TRBJ2-2; 7 bases align to TRBD2. The V gene's germline CDR1 is LGHDT and CDR2 YNNKEL (reference sequence). CDR3 length: 15 residues. Trimming at V came to 6 bases and at J to 0 bases, leaving 4 bases not matched to a gene. The CDR3 protein is CASRQSGANTGELFF. In DNA form, the CDR3 reads TGTGCCAGCAGGCAAAGCGGGGCGAACACCGGGGAGCTGTTTTTT.

The chain employs TRBV24-1 and TRBJ1-2, with TRBD1 matching 8 bases. The trim removed 4 bases at V and 6 bases at J, leaving 9 bases unmatched. The CDR3 is made up of 15 amino acids. The V gene's germline CDR1 is KGHDR and CDR2 SFDVKD. The CDR3 loop is CATSDGQTGADGYTF. CDR3 DNA: TGTGCCACCAGTGACGGACAGACAGGGGCGGATGGCTACACCTTC.

This chain joins TRBV6-5 and TRBJ1-3; 8 bases fit TRBD1. With V trimmed by 6 bases and J by 1 base, 5 bases remained unmatched. CDR1 and CDR2 from the germline V gene are MNHEY and SVGAGI. The CDR3 has 15 residues. The CDR3 reads CASRDRVTSGNTIYF. DNA for the CDR3: TGTGCCAGCAGGGACAGGGTGACATCTGGAAACACCATATATTTT.

This chain links TRBV5-5 with TRBJ2-7, with D possibly TRBD2 on 6 matching bases. From germline, CDR1 is SGHKS and CDR2 YYEKEE (reference sequence). V was trimmed by 2 bases and J by 1 base, leaving 10 bases between them. There are 14 residues in the CDR3. The CDR3 spells CASSFTAGSYEQYV. The CDR3 DNA reads as TGTGCCAGCAGCTTTACGGCGGGATCCTACGAGCAGTACGTC.

This chain links TRBV11-3 with TRBJ1-4, with 7 positions matching TRBD1. The CDR3 consists of 11 residues. Unmatched junction bases numbered 1, after V lost 3 bases and J lost 12 bases. Germline V gene data show CDR1 as SGHNT and CDR2 as YENEEA. The CDR3 reads CASSFGTELFF. CDR3 DNA: TGTGCCAGCAGCTTCGGGACAGAACTGTTTTTT.

V is TRBV5-6 and J is TRBJ2-7; D gene unclear. Deletions cut 3 bases from V and 6 bases from J, with 16 bases between. The CDR3 is 14 residues long. Per the germline V gene, CDR1 is SGHDT and CDR2 is YYEEEE. The CDR3 sequence is CASSSTILGFEQYF. CDR3 nucleotides: TGTGCCAGCAGCTCAACTATTCTAGGTTTCGAGCAGTACTTC.

The V call is TRBV28, the J call TRBJ2-2, with D unclear. Germline V CDR1 and CDR2: MDHEN, SYDVKM. The CDR3 has 16 amino acids. Trimming took 2 bases from V and 6 from J, leaving 16 bases between them. The chain's CDR3 is CASSLVLFSIPGELFF. The CDR3 nucleotides read TGTGCCAGCAGTTTAGTTCTATTTTCGATTCCCGGGGAGCTGTTTTTT.

The chain uses TRBV14 and TRBJ2-7; D is possibly TRBD2 (6 bases). Germline V gene data show CDR1 as SGHDN and CDR2 as FVKESK. Trimming pared 1 base from V and 3 bases from J, leaving 10 bases between. CDR3 length: 14 residues. The CDR3 here is CASSQVGLSYEQYF. The CDR3 coding sequence is TGTGCCAGCAGCCAAGTCGGACTAAGCTACGAGCAGTACTTC. Full variable domain (rest looked up from reference TRBV14 and TRBJ2-7): EAGVTQFPSHSVIEKGQTVTLRCDPISGHDNLYWYRRVMGKEIKFLLHFVKESKQDESGMPNNRFLAERTGGTYSTLKVQPAELEDSGVYFCASSQVGLSYEQYFGPGTRLTVT.

The rearrangement links TRBV19 to TRBJ2-2; 7 bases are a match to TRBD1. V was clipped by 5 bases and J by 10 bases; unmatched bases: 10. The CDR3 length is 14 residues. Germline assignment: CDR1 LNHDA and CDR2 SQIVND (reference sequence). The CDR3 here is CASSGGQWRVELFF. The CDR3 bases are TGTGCCAGTAGTGGGGGACAGTGGCGGGTGGAGCTGTTTTTT.

This chain uses TRBV5-1 with TRBJ1-3, with a weak D call TRBD1 (5 bases). Trimming shortened V by 4 bases and J by 0 bases, and 11 bases separated the two germline ends. Germline assignment: CDR1 SGHRS and CDR2 YFSETQ. The length of the CDR3 is 15 residues. The CDR3 region has the DNA TGCGCCAGCAGCACGACAGCCCTCTCTGGAAACACCATATATTTT. Translation gives CASSTTALSGNTIYF.

This clone is deemed medium-sized. The chain employs TRBV7-2 and TRBJ2-2; maybe TRBD2 (7 bases). V lost 0 bases to trimming and J lost 8 bases, with 10 bases between them. Per germline, CDR1 SGHTA and CDR2 FQGNSA. This CDR3 has 14 amino acids. CDR3 in amino acids: CASSLAQGGGELFF. Written as DNA, the CDR3 is TGTGCCAGCAGCTTAGCACAGGGAGGGGGGGAGCTGTTTTTT. The whole variable domain, filled in from reference TRBV7-2 and TRBJ2-2, reads GAGVSQSPSNKVTEKGKDVELRCDPISGHTALYWYRQSLGQGLEFLIYFQGNSAPDKSGLPSDRFSAERTGGSVSTLTIQRTQQEDSAVYLCASSLAQGGGELFFGEGSRLTVL.

The chain couples TRBV10-3 to TRBJ1-5, with D possibly being TRBD1 (5 bases). V lost 0 bases and J 8 bases, leaving 20 bases between the germline ends. The CDR3 contains 17 residues. Germline V lookup: CDR1 ENHRY, CDR2 SYGVKD. CDR3 amino acids: CAISESQVGGAAEPQHF. CDR3 in DNA: TGTGCCATCAGTGAGTCGCAGGTCGGCGGGGCCGCCGAGCCCCAGCATTTT.

The chain recombines TRBV5-1 with TRBJ1-1; unclear D gene. The CDR3 contains 14 residues. Germline assignment: CDR1 SGHRS and CDR2 YFSETQ. The CDR3 DNA reads as TGCGTTTCCCGCCCCGGGTGGAGGAACACTGAAGCTTTCTTT. Amino acid sequence: CVSRPGWRNTEAFF.

This clone showed up just a few times. The rearrangement joins TRBV28 to TRBJ1-2; 8 bases map to TRBD1. This CDR3 comprises 16 residues. The V gene end was trimmed by 5 bases and the J gene end by 13 bases; junction bases not matched to a gene: 21. Germline CDR1 MDHEN, CDR2 SYDVKM. The CDR3 nucleotides read TGTGCCAGCAGTCCAACCCTCGGGATGGCAGGGGGCGGTGTCACCTTC. This encodes CASSPTLGMAGGGVTF.

This clone was observed a handful of times. The chain employs TRBV7-6 and TRBJ2-3; TRBD2 matches 9 bases. The J segment lost 4 bases and the V segment lost 2 bases, leaving 7 bases of the junction unmatched. The CDR3 covers 16 residues. Germline V gene lookup returns CDR1 SGHVS and CDR2 FNYEAQ. The CDR3 spells CASSLLASGEADTQYF. The CDR3 region has the DNA TGTGCCAGCAGCTTACTGGCTAGCGGGGAGGCAGATACGCAGTATTTT.

V gene TRBV24-1 combines with J gene TRBJ2-2, with a tentative D call TRBD1 (6 bases). V lost 9 bases to trimming and J lost 0 bases, with 7 bases between them. This CDR3 is 13 amino acids long. Germline V gives CDR1 KGHDR, CDR2 SFDVKD. CDR3 DNA sequence: TGTGCCACCGGACAGACGAACACCGGGGAGCTGTTTTTT. Encoded protein: CATGQTNTGELFF.

CDR3 in amino acids: CASSRDSRYNEQFF. The CDR3 DNA follows: TGTGCCAGCAGCCGGGACTCCCGTTACAATGAGCAGTTCTTC. The gene calls are TRBV9 and TRBJ2-1, with D perhaps TRBD2 (6 bases). The CDR3 covers 14 residues. The germline gives CDR1 SGDLS, CDR2 YYNGEE. V was cut by 4 bases and J by 4 bases, with 12 bases left in between.

The CDR3 bases are TGTGCCAGCAGTTACCGCTTCCCCACAGGAAACACTGAAGCTTTCTTT. As protein: CASSYRFPTGNTEAFF. V usage is TRBV6-2 or TRBV6-3 and J usage is TRBJ1-1, with a tentative D call TRBD1 (5 bases). This CDR3 is built from 16 residues. Per the germline V gene, CDR1 is MNHEY and CDR2 is SVGEGT. V lost 2 bases to trimming and J lost 2 bases, with 15 bases between them.

The chain couples TRBV6-1 to TRBJ2-7; TRBD1 matches 7 bases. CDR1 and CDR2 (germline): MNHNS, SASEGT. Unmatched junction bases numbered 8, after V lost 3 bases and J lost 3 bases. The CDR3 spans 15 residues. The CDR3 sequence is CASSEQDRRLYEQYV. CDR3 DNA sequence: TGTGCCAGCAGTGAGCAGGACAGGCGGCTCTACGAGCAGTACGTC.

V and J are TRBV24-1 and TRBJ1-2; no definite D call. The CDR3 extends over 13 amino acids. The germline V and J ends were trimmed by 3 bases and 7 bases, with 11 bases remaining between them. Germline CDR1 is KGHDR and CDR2 is SFDVKD. The CDR3, as DNA: TGTGCCACCAGTGATGATAATGCGTCTGGCTACACCTTC. Encoded protein: CATSDDNASGYTF.

V usage is TRBV29-1 and J usage is TRBJ2-1; 10 bases fit TRBD2. V was clipped by 6 bases and J by 9 bases; unmatched bases: 8. The CDR3 loop spans 13 amino acids. Germline CDR1 and CDR2: SQVTM and ANQGSEA. The CDR3 loop reads CSVQAGGPIEQFF. The CDR3 DNA follows: TGCAGCGTCCAAGCGGGAGGGCCGATTGAGCAGTTCTTC.

This sequence joins TRBV4-2 and TRBJ2-5; 10 nucleotides align to TRBD2. Germline CDR1 LGHNA, CDR2 YNFKEQ. V shed 4 bases, J shed 5 bases, and the junction held 7 bases outside the gene matches. This CDR3 contains 15 residues. The CDR3 bases are TGTGCCAGCAGCCCCAGCGGGGGGGCCGGGGAGACCCAGTACTTC. The encoded protein is CASSPSGGAGETQYF.

The chain employs TRBV11-2 and TRBJ2-1; TRBD1 agrees at 8 bases. The length of the CDR3 is 15 residues. The germline V gene has CDR1 SGHAT and CDR2 FQNNGV. Unmatched junction bases numbered 3, after V lost 2 bases and J lost 3 bases. Here the CDR3 DNA reads TGTGCCAGCAGCTTATCAGGGGGCCACTACAATGAGCAGTTCTTC. It specifies CASSLSGGHYNEQFF.

The chain carries TRBV28 and TRBJ1-2; 7 bases agree with TRBD1. The CDR3 has 14 residues. Germline V gene sequence: CDR1 MDHEN, CDR2 SYDVKM. V was pared by 5 bases and J by 8 bases, with 11 bases of the junction left unmatched. In DNA form, the CDR3 reads TGTGCCAGCAGTGACAGGGCCCTTAATGGGGGCTACACCTTC. This sequence encodes CASSDRALNGGYTF.

This chain links TRBV5-1 with TRBJ2-7; the match to TRBD2 covers 7 bases. The trim removed 3 bases at V and 0 bases at J, leaving 0 bases unmatched. CDR1 is SGHRS, CDR2 YFSETQ, per germline. This CDR3 has 13 residues. The DNA of the CDR3 is TGCGCCAGCAGCTGGGGGGGCTCCTACGAGCAGTACTTC. Translation gives CASSWGGSYEQYF.

This clone was recorded once. The chain has TRBV5-1 and TRBJ2-1, with 7 bases that match TRBD2. After removal of 0 bases from V and 7 bases from J, the junction contained 10 bases not matched to a gene. This CDR3 spans 16 amino acids. The germline gives CDR1 SGHRS, CDR2 YFSETQ. The CDR3 DNA sequence: TGCGCCAGCAGCTTGGCTTTCCCCCGCGGGGGTAATGAGCAGTTCTTC. Protein: CASSLAFPRGGNEQFF.

In DNA, the CDR3 is TGTGCCAGCAGTGAAGCGGGAAACAGGGACGAAAAACTGTTTTTT. Translated: CASSEAGNRDEKLFF. The chain recombines TRBV6-1 with TRBJ1-4, with a weak D call TRBD1 (6 bases). In germline, CDR1 is MNHNS, CDR2 SASEGT. This CDR3 contains 15 residues. V was pared by 0 bases and J by 8 bases, with 13 bases between.